This T cell receptor (beta chain) was sequenced in a study of read filtering for tumor transcriptome and immune sequencing. Study summary: R-ISS stage counts were fewer than ten for I, about 17 for II, 6 or 7 for III.

The library was built from around 380 ng RNA with molecular barcoded adaptors for alpha/delta and beta/gamma chains. TCRdb independently ran MiXCR on the reads; one entry per CDR3 protein. The profile shows about 130,000 distinct CDR3 sequences, roughly 13% of them singletons. Every patient had bone marrow sampled while the disease was active. For this clonotype: Antigen: not known. Mismatch with germline at one junction end may stem from a read error.

Study-wide results and limits: The CD138-negative fraction was mixed bone marrow immune cells, not pure T cells. Single-read clonotypes: about 81.9% of IR-seq clonotypes (approximately 4% of reads), 60% to 75% of RNA-seq clonotypes (44.6% of reads).

Sequenced input: a population of CD138-negative cells sorted from bone marrow. This receptor was identified in a donor at least 40 years old with multiple myeloma.

This CDR3 is CASKQMSSGDTIYF. In DNA form, the CDR3 reads TGTGCCAGCAAACAGATGAGCTCTGGAGACACCATATATTTT. The rearrangement links TRBV12-3 or TRBV12-4 to TRBJ1-3; D remains unclear. The CDR3 covers 14 residues.